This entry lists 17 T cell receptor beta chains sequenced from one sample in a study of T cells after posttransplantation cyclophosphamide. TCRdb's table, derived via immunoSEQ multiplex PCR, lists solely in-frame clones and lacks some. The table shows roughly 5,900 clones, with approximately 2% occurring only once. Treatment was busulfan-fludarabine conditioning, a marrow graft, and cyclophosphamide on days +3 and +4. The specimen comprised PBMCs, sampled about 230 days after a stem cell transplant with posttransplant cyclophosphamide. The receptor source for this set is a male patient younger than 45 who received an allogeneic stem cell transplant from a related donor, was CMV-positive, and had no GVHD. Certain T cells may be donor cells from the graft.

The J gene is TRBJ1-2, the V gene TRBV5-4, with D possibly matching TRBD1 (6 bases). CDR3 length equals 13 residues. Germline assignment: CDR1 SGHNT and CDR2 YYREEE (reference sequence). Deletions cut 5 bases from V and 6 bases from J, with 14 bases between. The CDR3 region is CASRLQGTHGYTF. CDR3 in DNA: TGTGCCAGCAGACTACAGGGTACCCATGGCTACACCTTC.

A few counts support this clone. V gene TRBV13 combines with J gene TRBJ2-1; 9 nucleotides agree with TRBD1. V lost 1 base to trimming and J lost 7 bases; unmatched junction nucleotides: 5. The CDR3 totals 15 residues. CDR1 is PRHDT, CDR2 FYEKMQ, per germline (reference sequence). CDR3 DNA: TGTGCCAGCAGCTTAGAGACAGGGGGTGTTAATGAGCAGTTCTTC. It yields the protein CASSLETGGVNEQFF.

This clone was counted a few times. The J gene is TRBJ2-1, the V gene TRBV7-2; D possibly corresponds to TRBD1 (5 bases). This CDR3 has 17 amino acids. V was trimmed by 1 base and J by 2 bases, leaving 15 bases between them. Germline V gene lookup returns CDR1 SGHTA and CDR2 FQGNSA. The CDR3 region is CASSLDSSRVTYNEQFF. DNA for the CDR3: TGTGCCAGCAGCTTAGACTCGTCCAGGGTCACCTACAATGAGCAGTTCTTC. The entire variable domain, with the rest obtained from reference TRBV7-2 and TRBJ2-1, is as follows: GAGVSQSPSNKVTEKGKDVELRCDPISGHTALYWYRQSLGQGLEFLIYFQGNSAPDKSGLPSDRFSAERTGGSVSTLTIQRTQQEDSAVYLCASSLDSSRVTYNEQFFGPGTRLTVL.

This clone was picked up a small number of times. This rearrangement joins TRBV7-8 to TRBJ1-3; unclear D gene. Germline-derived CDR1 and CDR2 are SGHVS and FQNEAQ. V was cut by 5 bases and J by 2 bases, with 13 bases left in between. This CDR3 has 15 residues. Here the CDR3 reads CASSPRRVTGNTIYF. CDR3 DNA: TGTGCCAGCAGCCCCAGGCGGGTGACTGGAAACACCATATATTTT.

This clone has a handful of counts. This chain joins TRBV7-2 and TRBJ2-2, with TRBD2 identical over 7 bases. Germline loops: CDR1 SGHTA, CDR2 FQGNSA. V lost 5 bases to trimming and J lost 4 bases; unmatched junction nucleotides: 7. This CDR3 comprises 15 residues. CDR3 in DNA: TGTGCCAGCAGCCTATTTGGGGGGGGCACCGGGGAGCTGTTTTTT. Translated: CASSLFGGGTGELFF.

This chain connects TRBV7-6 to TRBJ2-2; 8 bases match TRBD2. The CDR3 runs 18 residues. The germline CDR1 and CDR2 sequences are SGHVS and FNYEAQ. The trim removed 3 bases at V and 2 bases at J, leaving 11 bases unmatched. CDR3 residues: CASSFDRVLAGNTGELFF. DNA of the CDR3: TGTGCCAGCAGCTTCGATAGAGTTTTAGCGGGAAACACCGGGGAGCTGTTTTTT.

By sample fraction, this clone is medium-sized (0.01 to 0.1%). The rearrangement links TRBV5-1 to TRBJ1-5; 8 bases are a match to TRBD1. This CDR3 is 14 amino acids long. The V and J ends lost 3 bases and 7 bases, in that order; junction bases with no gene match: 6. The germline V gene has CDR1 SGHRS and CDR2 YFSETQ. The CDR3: CASSSGGAEQPQHF. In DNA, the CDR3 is TGCGCCAGCAGCTCAGGGGGCGCTGAGCAGCCCCAGCATTTT.

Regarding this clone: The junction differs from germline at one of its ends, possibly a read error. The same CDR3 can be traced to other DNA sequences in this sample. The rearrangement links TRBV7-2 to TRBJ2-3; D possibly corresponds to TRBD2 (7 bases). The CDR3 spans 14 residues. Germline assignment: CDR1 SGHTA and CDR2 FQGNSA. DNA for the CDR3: TGTGCCAGCGGTGGGGGGGGCTTCACAGATACACAGTATTTT. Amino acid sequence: CASGGGGFTDTQYF.

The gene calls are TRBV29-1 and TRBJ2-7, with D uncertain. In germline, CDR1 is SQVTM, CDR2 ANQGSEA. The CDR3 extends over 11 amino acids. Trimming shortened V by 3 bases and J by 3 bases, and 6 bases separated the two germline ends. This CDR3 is CSVETNYEQYF. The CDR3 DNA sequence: TGCAGCGTTGAGACAAACTACGAGCAGTACTTC.

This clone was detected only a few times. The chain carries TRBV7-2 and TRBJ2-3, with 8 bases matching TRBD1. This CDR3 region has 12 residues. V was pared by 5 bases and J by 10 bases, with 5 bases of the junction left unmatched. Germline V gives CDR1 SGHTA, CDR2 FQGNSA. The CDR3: CASSLGQGPQYF. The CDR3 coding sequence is TGTGCCAGCAGCCTAGGACAGGGACCGCAGTATTTT.

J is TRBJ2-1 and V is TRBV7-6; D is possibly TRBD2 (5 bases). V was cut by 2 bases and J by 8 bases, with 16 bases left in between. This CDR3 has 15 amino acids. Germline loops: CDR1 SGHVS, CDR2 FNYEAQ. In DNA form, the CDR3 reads TGTGCCAGCAGCTTAACCGGGATTATTATAGATGAGCAGTTCTTC. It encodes CASSLTGIIIDEQFF.

The CDR3 protein is CASSPRRTGNTEAFF. Written as DNA, the CDR3 is TGTGCCAGCTCACCGCGGAGGACAGGGAACACTGAAGCTTTCTTT. This chain joins TRBV18 and TRBJ1-1; TRBD1 agrees at 7 bases. The CDR3 runs to 15 residues. Trimming took 3 bases from V and 1 from J; bases not matched to a gene: 5. The germline V gene encodes CDR1 KGHSH and CDR2 LQKENI.

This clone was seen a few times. CDR3 coding DNA: TGTGCCAGTAGCGCGGGGTTCGTATTCGGAGATACGCAGTATTTT. This translates into CASSAGFVFGDTQYF. This chain connects TRBV19 to TRBJ2-3, with D possibly matching TRBD2 (6 bases). The CDR3 has 15 amino acids. V gave up 6 bases and J gave up 5 bases, with 18 bases separating them. CDR1 is LNHDA, CDR2 SQIVND, per germline (reference sequence).

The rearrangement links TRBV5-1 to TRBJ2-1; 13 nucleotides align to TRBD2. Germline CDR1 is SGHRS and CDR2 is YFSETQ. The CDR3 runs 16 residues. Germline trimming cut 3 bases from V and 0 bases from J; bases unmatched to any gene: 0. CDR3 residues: CASSWTSGGSYNEQFF. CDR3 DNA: TGCGCCAGCAGCTGGACTAGCGGGGGCTCCTACAATGAGCAGTTCTTC.

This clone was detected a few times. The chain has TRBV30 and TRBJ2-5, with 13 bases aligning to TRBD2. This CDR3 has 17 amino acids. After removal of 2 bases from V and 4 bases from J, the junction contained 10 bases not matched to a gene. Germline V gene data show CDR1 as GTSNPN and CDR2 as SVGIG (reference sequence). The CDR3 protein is CAWSPGLAGAIGETQYF. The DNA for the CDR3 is TGTGCCTGGAGTCCCGGACTAGCGGGAGCAATCGGAGAGACCCAGTACTTC.

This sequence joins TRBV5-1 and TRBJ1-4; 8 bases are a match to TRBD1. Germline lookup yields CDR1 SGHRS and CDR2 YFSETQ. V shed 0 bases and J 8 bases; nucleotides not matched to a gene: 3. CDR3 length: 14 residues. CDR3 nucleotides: TGCGCCAGCAGCTTGGGGACAGGGCAAGAAAAACTGTTTTTT. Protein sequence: CASSLGTGQEKLFF.

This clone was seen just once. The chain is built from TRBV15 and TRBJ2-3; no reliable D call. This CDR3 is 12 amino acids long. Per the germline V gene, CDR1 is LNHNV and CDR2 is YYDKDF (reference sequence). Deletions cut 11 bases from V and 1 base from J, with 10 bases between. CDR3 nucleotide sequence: TGTGCCGCAGAGACACGCACAGATACGCAGTATTTT. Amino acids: CAAETRTDTQYF.